This T cell receptor (beta chain) was captured in a study of blood T cell repertoires in COVID-19. Across the study: Sites in the United States, Italy and Spain provided acute and convalescent COVID-19 samples. T cells, B-cell-depleted T cells, or PBMCs supplied cDNA or gDNA.

Germline trimming cut 4 bases from V and 7 bases from J; bases unmatched to any gene: 15. The CDR3 consists of 18 residues. CDR1 is WSHSY and CDR2 is SAAADI in the germline V gene. As handled by the study authors: Amplification of reference gene primers provided the estimated nucleated cell counts. Clones were read by immunoSEQ multiplex PCR, and TCRdb kept only the in-frame ones, dropping some. The V and J calls and clone size come from that table; D and trimming were worked out from the DNA. The sample contains about 190,000 clones, about 88% of which appear only once. Sequenced sample: peripheral blood. This sequence was found in a young man with acute or convalescent COVID-19. The V and J genes are TRBV10-2 and TRBJ2-2; 10 bases fit TRBD2. This chain's CDR3 is CASSVASGGRHGIGELFF. The CDR3 coding sequence is TGCGCCAGCAGTGTGGCTAGCGGGGGCCGACACGGTATCGGGGAGCTGTTTTTT.